The T cell receptor beta chain described here comes from a study of T cell responses to AZD1222 COVID-19 vaccine. Assay: immunoSEQ multiplex PCR; the TCRdb copy retains only in-frame clones and omits some. The profile shows about 140,000 clones, around 90% of them singletons. The CDR3 totals 13 residues. The germline V gene encodes CDR1 LGHNA and CDR2 YNFKEQ. V was clipped by 1 base and J by 1 base, with 4 bases between them. This clone was counted at least ten times. The sequence was collected from an adult in good health. This chain links TRBV4-2 with TRBJ1-1; the D is unclear. The material sequenced was peripheral blood, taken on day 0 of AZD1222 vaccination. The CDR3 here is CASSQAPNTEAFF. The CDR3 nucleotides are TGTGCCAGCAGCCAAGCCCCGAACACTGAAGCTTTCTTT.